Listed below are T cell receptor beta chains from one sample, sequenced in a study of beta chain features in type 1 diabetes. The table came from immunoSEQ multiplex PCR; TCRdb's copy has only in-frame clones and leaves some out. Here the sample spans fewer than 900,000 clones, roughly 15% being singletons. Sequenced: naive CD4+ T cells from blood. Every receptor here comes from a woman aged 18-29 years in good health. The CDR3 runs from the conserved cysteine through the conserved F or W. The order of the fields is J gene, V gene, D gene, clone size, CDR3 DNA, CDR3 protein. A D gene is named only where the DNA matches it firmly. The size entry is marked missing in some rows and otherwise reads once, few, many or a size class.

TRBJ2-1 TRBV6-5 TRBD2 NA TGTGCCAGCAGCTCTAGCGGTGATGAGCAGTTCTTC CASSSSGDEQFF
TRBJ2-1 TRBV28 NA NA TGTGCCAGCAGCGTCGGGGGGACAGGAGCCAATGAGCAGTTCTTC CASSVGGTGANEQFF
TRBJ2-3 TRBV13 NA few TGTGCCAGCAGCTTAGTTGGCAGAACCTTCACAGATACGCAGTATTTT CASSLVGRTFTDTQYF
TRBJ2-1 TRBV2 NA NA TGTGCCAGCAAGTTAACGGGGGCCACGACAGAGGAGCAGTTCTTC CASKLTGATTEEQFF
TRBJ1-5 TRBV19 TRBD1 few TGTGCCAGTAGTATATGGGCAGGGGGCGATCAGCCCCAGCATTTT CASSIWAGGDQPQHF
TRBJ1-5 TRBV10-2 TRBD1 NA TGCGCCAGCAGCTACGGACAGGGCAATCAGCCCCAGCATTTT CASSYGQGNQPQHF
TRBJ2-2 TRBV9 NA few TGTGCCAGCAGCGTAGACAGGGTGGTCGGGGAGCTGTTTTTT CASSVDRVVGELFF
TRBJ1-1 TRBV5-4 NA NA TGTGCCAGCAGCTCTGCCCTCAATGGGCGGACTTTCTTT CASSSALNGRTFF
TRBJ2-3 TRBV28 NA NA TGTGCCAGCATGTCCCTTCCAGGCAGTTCACGGGATACGCAGTATTTT CASMSLPGSSRDTQYF
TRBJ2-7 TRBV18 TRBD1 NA TGTGCCACCTCAACCGACAGGGGCGAGCAGTACTTC CATSTDRGEQYF
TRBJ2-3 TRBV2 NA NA TGTGCCAGCTCCTCTCACGTTAGGGCAGATACGCAGTATTTT CASSSHVRADTQYF
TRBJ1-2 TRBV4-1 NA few TGCGCCAGCAGCCAAGATTTAACCGGGGTCGTCTATGGCTACACCTTC CASSQDLTGVVYGYTF
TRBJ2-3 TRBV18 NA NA TGTGCCAGCTCACCGGTACTAGCCGGCACAGATACGCAGTATTTT CASSPVLAGTDTQYF
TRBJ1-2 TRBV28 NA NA TGTGCCAGCAGTTTTGGATGGGACACAAGAGACTATGGCTACACCTTC CASSFGWDTRDYGYTF
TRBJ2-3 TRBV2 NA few TGTGCCAGCAAGAGGGACCTCCAGGGGGATACGCAGTATTTT CASKRDLQGDTQYF
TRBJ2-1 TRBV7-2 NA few TGTGCCAGCAGCTTAATTATGCAGGGACCTGGGAATGAGCAGTTCTTC CASSLIMQGPGNEQFF
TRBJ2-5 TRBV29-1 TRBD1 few TGCAGCGTGGGAGTTAACAGGGGGCAGGAGACCCAGTACTTC CSVGVNRGQETQYF
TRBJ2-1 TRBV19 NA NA TGTGCCAGTAGAGGCAAGTTTCGGGAGCAGTTCTTC CASRGKFREQFF
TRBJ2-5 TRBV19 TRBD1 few TGTGCCAGTAACCCGACAGGGCTGGAGACCCAGTACTTC CASNPTGLETQYF
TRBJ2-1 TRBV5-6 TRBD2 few TGTGCCAGCAGCTTGATTAGGGCTAGCGGGATTGAGCAGTTCTTC CASSLIRASGIEQFF
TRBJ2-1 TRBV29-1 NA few TGCAGCGTTGAAGTTGCGGACAATGAGCAGTTCTTC CSVEVADNEQFF
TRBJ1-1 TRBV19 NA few TGTGCCAGTAGGTATAAGACGGGGGCCCGGAACACTGAAGCTTTCTTT CASRYKTGARNTEAFF
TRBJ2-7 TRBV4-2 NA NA TGTGCCAGCAGCCAAGATATGCGGGGCTCCTACGAGCAGTACTTC CASSQDMRGSYEQYF
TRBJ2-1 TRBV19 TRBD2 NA TGTGCCAGTATCTCGACTAGCGGGACGGGTGAGCAGTTCTTC CASISTSGTGEQFF
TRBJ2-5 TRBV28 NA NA TGTGCCAGCAGTACCCCCCGGGGGGCGGAGACCCAGTACTTC CASSTPRGAETQYF
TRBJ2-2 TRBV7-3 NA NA TGTGCCAGCAGCCCACTACCCGGGGAGCTGTTTTTT CASSPLPGELFF
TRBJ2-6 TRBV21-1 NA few TGTGCCAGCAGCAAATGGGACTCTGGGGCCAACGTCCTGACTTTC CASSKWDSGANVLTF
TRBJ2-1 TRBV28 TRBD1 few TGTGCCAGCAGTTTAGGGGACAGGGTCAATGAGCAGTTCTTC CASSLGDRVNEQFF
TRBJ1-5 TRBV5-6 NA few TGTGCCAGCAGCGGACCGGGATCCCTGGGGAATCAGCCCCAGCATTTT CASSGPGSLGNQPQHF
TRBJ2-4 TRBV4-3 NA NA TGCGCCAGCAGCCAAGTTCTCCCAGGGGCAGTGACCAAAAACATTCAGTACTTC CASSQVLPGAVTKNIQYF
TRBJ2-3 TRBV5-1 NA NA TGCGCCAGCAGTTTCGACCAGGGAGATACGCAGTATTTT CASSFDQGDTQYF
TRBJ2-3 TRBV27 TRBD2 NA TGTGCCAGCAGAGAGCCGGGACTAGTGCGAGATATGCAGTATTTT CASREPGLVRDMQYF
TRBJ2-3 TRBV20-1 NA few TGCAGTGCGACGGCGGGCGATACGCAGTATTTT CSATAGDTQYF
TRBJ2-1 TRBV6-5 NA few TGTGCCAGCCGGATTAGCTCCTACAATGAGCAGTTCTTC CASRISSYNEQFF
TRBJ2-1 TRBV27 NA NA TGTGCCAGCAGTTTAGCAGCGGTTACCTACAATGAGCAGTTCTTC CASSLAAVTYNEQFF
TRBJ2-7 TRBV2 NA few TGTGCCACCCGGACTGCCTCCTACGAGCAGTACTTC CATRTASYEQYF
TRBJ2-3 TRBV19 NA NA TGTGCCAGTAAGTTTTCGGGAGTTCGGACAGATACGCAGTATTTT CASKFSGVRTDTQYF
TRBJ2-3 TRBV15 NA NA TGTGCCACCAGCAGACCCTCGGGCGGGGCAGATACGCAGTATTTT CATSRPSGGADTQYF
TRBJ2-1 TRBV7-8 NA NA TGTGCCAGCAGCTTCCAGACAGGGGGCGTTCAGGTGAAGCGGGAGGGCCGGAATGAGCAGTTCTTC CASSFQTGGVQVKREGRNEQFF
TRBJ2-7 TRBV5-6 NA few TGTGCCAGCAGCTTTGGGGACTCCTACGAGCAGTACTTC CASSFGDSYEQYF
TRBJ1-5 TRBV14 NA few TGTGCCAGCAGCCAAGAGGCCCCCGGGGCGAGCAATCAGCCCCAGCATTTT CASSQEAPGASNQPQHF